This entry describes one T cell receptor (beta chain). Its specificity is not known. The CDR3 contains 12 residues. V was trimmed by 6 bases and J by 6 bases, leaving 12 bases between them. The V gene's germline CDR1 is SQVTM and CDR2 ANQGSEA. The data belong to a study of shared clonotypes between healthy human individuals. About the research overall: The cohort had a couple of women and a few men, ages 18 to 49.

Assay: immunoSEQ multiplex PCR; the TCRdb copy retains only in-frame clones and omits some. In the table there are approximately 440,000 clones, 60% to 80% of which are singletons. Study-level findings and limits: Sampling used blood alone; tissue repertoires probably differ.

Recent vaccinations or acute infections were absent in the healthy HIV-negative adult donors. The sequenced sample consisted of PBMCs. This TCR was sampled from a woman aged 40-49 years in good health. Some clones in this sample may be carry-over from other donors' samples. The chain carries TRBV29-1 and TRBJ1-5; TRBD1 might be the D (6 bases). DNA of the CDR3: TGCAGCGTGACGACAGGCGGTCAGCCCCAGCATTTT. Its translation is CSVTTGGQPQHF.